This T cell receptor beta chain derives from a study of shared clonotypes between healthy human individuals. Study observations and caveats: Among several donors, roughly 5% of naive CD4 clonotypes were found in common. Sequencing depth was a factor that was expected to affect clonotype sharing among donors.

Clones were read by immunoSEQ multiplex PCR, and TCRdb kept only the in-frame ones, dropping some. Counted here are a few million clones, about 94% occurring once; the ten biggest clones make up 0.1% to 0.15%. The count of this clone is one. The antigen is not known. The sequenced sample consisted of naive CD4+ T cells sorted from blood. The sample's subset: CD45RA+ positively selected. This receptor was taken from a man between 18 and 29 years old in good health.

CDR3 DNA sequence: TGCAGTGCTAGCCCCCTCGGGGAGCTGTTTTTT. It translates to CSASPLGELFF. The J gene is TRBJ2-2, the V gene TRBV20-1; no firm D call. V was pared by 3 bases and J by 7 bases, with 6 bases between. Germline V gives CDR1 DFQATT, CDR2 SNEGSKA (reference sequence). The CDR3 runs 11 residues.